This entry lists 11 T cell receptor beta chains sequenced from one sample in a study of Graves' ophthalmopathy and Graves' hyperthyroidism (dated by TCRdb to the late 2010s). Sequencing relied on an Illumina HiSeq 2000. For repertoire sequencing, the TCR beta CDR3 regions were amplified from RNA transcripts. HTBI primers and the Qiagen OneStep RT-PCR kit were used in a first-round RT-PCR, which was followed by a second-round multiplex PCR, size selection and purification. In-frame beta chains were kept once TCRdb had trimmed the public reads at Q25 with fastp and called clones with MiXCR. A single entry per CDR3 protein holds the most common genes and DNA from its merged rows. This sample comprises 500,000 to 600,000 distinct CDR3 sequences, about two fifths of them detected only once. Jointly, the top ten make up over 3.5% of the sample. Specimen: peripheral blood or thyroid tissue (not recorded which). All receptors come from an adult man with Graves' hyperthyroidism.

The V and J genes are TRBV15 and TRBJ1-1; 7 nucleotides line up with TRBD1. The J segment lost 4 bases and the V segment lost 2 bases, leaving 19 bases of the junction unmatched. This CDR3 region has 19 residues. Germline V gene data show CDR1 as LNHNV and CDR2 as YYDKDF (reference sequence). The CDR3 loop reads CATSRSQGGVLGRGTEAFF. DNA for the CDR3: TGTGCCACCAGCAGATCTCAGGGGGGCGTGTTGGGTCGGGGCACTGAAGCTTTCTTT.

V usage is TRBV5-1 and J usage is TRBJ2-3; 11 positions agree with TRBD2. Germline CDR1 SGHRS, CDR2 YFSETQ. The CDR3 loop spans 15 amino acids. J gave up 4 bases and V 4 bases, and 5 bases lay outside the gene matches. Here the CDR3 DNA reads TGCGCCAGCAGCGTTAGCGGGAGGGGACCAGATACGCAGTATTTT. Translation gives CASSVSGRGPDTQYF. The variable domain in full, completed from reference TRBV5-1 and TRBJ2-3, reads KAGVTQTPRYLIKTRGQQVTLSCSPISGHRSVSWYQQTPGQGLQFLFEYFSETQRNKGNFPGRFSGRQFSNSRSEMNVSTLELGDSALYLCASSVSGRGPDTQYFGPGTRLTVL.

The chain has TRBV10-3 and TRBJ2-6; D might be TRBD1 or TRBD2, each matching 9 bases. CDR1 ENHRY and CDR2 SYGVKD come from the germline V gene. This CDR3 contains 23 residues. Trimming removed 2 bases from V and 2 bases from J, with 31 bases in between. CDR3 amino acids: CAISERIVLAGQGRWAGANVLTF. CDR3 nucleotides: TGTGCCATCAGTGAGCGAATAGTTCTAGCGGGACAGGGAAGATGGGCTGGGGCCAACGTCCTGACTTTC.

This clonotype was found many times. The V call is TRBV24-1, the J call TRBJ1-2; D might be TRBD1 (5 bases). The CDR3 runs to 13 residues. Between the trimmed V and J ends, which lost 4 bases and 6 bases, there was a span of 11 bases. Germline values: CDR1 KGHDR, CDR2 SFDVKD. The CDR3 sequence is CATSEKGRNGYTF. CDR3 DNA: TGTGCCACCAGTGAGAAGGGGCGGAATGGCTACACCTTC.

The J gene is TRBJ2-7, the V gene TRBV7-2; TRBD2 aligns across 7 bases. This CDR3 contains 20 residues. The V segment lost 6 bases and the J segment 1 base; nucleotides outside the gene matches: 24. In germline, CDR1 is SGHTA, CDR2 FQGNSA. CDR3 sequence: CASSYSRIGRGDSGSYEQYF. DNA for the CDR3: TGTGCCAGCAGTTACTCGCGAATTGGCCGCGGGGATAGCGGGTCCTACGAGCAGTACTTC.

In DNA form, the CDR3 reads TGCGCCAGCAGCTTGGCAGACACTGGGGCCAACGTCCTGACTTTC. Residues: CASSLADTGANVLTF. The chain joins TRBV5-1 to TRBJ2-6; no definite D call. Germline CDR1 and CDR2: SGHRS and YFSETQ. The CDR3 is 15 amino acids. The V end lost 0 bases, the J end lost 2 bases, and 6 bases lay between the germline ends.

This clonotype has a handful of counts. The chain links TRBV7-9 to TRBJ2-7; D is possibly TRBD1 (5 bases). Germline lookup yields CDR1 SEHNR and CDR2 FQNEAQ (reference sequence). The CDR3 has 14 residues. Trimming removed 6 bases from V and 0 bases from J, with 12 bases in between. The CDR3 spells CASRDKPVSYEQYF. The CDR3 DNA sequence: TGTGCCAGCAGGGACAAGCCGGTCTCCTACGAGCAGTACTTC.

This clonotype was counted at least ten times. The chain links TRBV6-5 to TRBJ1-5; D is ambiguous. Germline CDR1 is MNHEY and CDR2 is SVGAGI. This CDR3 comprises 11 residues. With 6 bases removed from V and 4 bases from J, the gap between germline ends came to 4 bases. CDR3 coding DNA: TGTGCCAGCAGCGAAAATCAGCCCCAGCATTTT. This translates into CASSENQPQHF.

At least ten counts were recorded for this clonotype. This chain uses TRBV20-1 with TRBJ1-1; D uncertain. V was pared by 6 bases and J by 1 base, with 18 bases between. CDR1 is DFQATT, CDR2 SNEGSKA, per germline (reference sequence). The CDR3 has 15 amino acids. CDR3: CSALVLPKANTEAFF. The CDR3 DNA sequence: TGCAGTGCCCTGGTCCTGCCGAAGGCGAACACTGAAGCTTTCTTT.

The chain links TRBV20-1 to TRBJ2-7; 7 bases agree with TRBD2. V was clipped by 0 bases and J by 9 bases; unmatched bases: 11. Germline V gene lookup returns CDR1 DFQATT and CDR2 SNEGSKA (reference sequence). The CDR3 has 14 amino acids. This CDR3 reads CSAREGGGRSVQYF. CDR3 DNA: TGCAGTGCTAGAGAAGGCGGCGGGAGATCAGTGCAGTACTTC.

This clonotype was seen only a few times. The V call is TRBV20-1, the J call TRBJ2-2, with D maybe TRBD2 (6 bases). The germline V gene has CDR1 DFQATT and CDR2 SNEGSKA (reference sequence). The CDR3 length is 13 residues. Deletions cut 5 bases from V and 4 bases from J, with 11 bases between. In nucleotides, the CDR3 is TGCAGTGCTCAGGGACTCGTCACCGGGGAGCTGTTTTTT. Amino acids: CSAQGLVTGELFF.